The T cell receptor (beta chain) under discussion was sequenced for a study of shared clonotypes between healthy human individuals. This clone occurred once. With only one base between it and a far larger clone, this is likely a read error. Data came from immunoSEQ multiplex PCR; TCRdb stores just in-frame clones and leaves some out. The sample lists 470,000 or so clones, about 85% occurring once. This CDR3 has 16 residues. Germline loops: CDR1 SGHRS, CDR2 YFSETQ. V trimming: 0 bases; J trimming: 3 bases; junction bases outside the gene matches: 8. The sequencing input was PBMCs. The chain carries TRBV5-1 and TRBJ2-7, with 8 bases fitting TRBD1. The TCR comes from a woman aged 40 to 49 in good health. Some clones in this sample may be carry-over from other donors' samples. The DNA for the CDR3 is TGCGCCAGCAGCTTGGCCGGGACAGGAAACTTCTACGAGCAGTACTTC. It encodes CASSLAGTGNFYEQYF. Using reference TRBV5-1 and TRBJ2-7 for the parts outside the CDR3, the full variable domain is KAGVTQTPRYLIKTRGQQVTLSCSPISGHRSVSWYQQTPGQGLQFLFEYFSETQRNKGNFPGRFSGRQFSNSRSEMNVSTLELGDSALYLCASSLAGTGNFYEQYFGPGTRLTVT.